This T cell receptor (beta chain) was observed in a study of shared T cell receptors in the human thymus. This CDR3 spans 17 amino acids. V lost 3 bases to trimming and J lost 3 bases, with 20 bases between them. From germline, CDR1 is LNHNV and CDR2 YYDKDF (reference sequence). TCRdb's copy holds only in-frame clones and misses some; the assay was immunoSEQ multiplex PCR. The sample shows some 700,000 clones, approximately 85% of them seen only once. This clone was seen only a few times. The sample was also reused in another study, on human thymus T cells. That report adds: The sample donors, healthy Finnish infants, were having corrective surgery for congenital heart defects. Thymus tissue for the work was resected from patients undergoing corrective heart surgery. V and J gene usage appeared biased in thymic and blood repertoires. Related research reported highly overlapping thymic repertoires among unrelated individuals.

The TCR was taken from a girl less than two years old with a congenital heart defect. The sequenced sample consisted of thymocytes. The chain combines TRBV15 with TRBJ1-1, with a tentative D call TRBD1 (5 bases). CDR3 DNA sequence: TGTGCCACCAGCAGCCGAGGTGTAGGGGTATTGGACACTGAAGCTTTCTTT. Translating gives CATSSRGVGVLDTEAFF.